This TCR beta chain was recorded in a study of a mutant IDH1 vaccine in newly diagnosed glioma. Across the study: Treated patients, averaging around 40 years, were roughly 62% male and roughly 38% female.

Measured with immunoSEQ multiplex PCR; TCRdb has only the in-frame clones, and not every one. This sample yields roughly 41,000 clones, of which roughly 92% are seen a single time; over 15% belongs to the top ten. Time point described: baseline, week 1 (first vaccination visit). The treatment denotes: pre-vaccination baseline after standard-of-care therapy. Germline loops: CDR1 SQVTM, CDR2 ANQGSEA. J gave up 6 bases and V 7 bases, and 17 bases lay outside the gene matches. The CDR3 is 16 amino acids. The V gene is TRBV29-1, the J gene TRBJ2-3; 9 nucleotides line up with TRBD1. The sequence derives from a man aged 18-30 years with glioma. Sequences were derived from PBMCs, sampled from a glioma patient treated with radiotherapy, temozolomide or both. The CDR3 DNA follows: TGCAGCGGTTGGGGAATCGGGACAGGGAAGAAGGATACGCAGTATTTT. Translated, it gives CSGWGIGTGKKDTQYF.